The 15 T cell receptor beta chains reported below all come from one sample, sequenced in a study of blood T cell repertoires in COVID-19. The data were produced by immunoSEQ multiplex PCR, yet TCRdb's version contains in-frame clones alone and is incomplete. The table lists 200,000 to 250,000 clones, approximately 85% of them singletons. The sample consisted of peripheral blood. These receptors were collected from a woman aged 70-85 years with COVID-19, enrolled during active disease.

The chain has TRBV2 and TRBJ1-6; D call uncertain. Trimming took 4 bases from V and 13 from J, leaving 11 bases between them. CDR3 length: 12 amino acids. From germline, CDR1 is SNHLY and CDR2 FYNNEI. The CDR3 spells CASSAEVFPLHF. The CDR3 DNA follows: TGTGCCAGCAGTGCCGAGGTCTTTCCCCTCCACTTT. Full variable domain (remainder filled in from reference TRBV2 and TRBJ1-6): EPEVTQTPSHQVTQMGQEVILRCVPISNHLYFYWYRQILGQKVEFLVSFYNNEISEKSEIFDDQFSVERPDGSNFTLKIRSTKLEDSAMYFCASSAEVFPLHFGNGTRLTVT.

As DNA, the CDR3 is TGTGCCAGCAGCTTTCCGGGACAGAACACTGAAGCTTTCTTT. It specifies CASSFPGQNTEAFF. The V call is TRBV7-2, the J call TRBJ1-1; D is perhaps TRBD1 (6 bases). Germline CDR1 is SGHTA and CDR2 is FQGNSA. The CDR3 is 14 amino acids. The ends were cut back, 3 bases at V and 1 base at J, with 9 bases in the middle.

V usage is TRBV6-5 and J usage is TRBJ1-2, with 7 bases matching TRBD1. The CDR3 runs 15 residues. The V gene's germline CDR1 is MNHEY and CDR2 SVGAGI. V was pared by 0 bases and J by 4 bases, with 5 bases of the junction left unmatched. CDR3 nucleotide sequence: TGTGCCAGCAGTTACTCGACAGGGAGTACCTATGGCTACACCTTC. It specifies CASSYSTGSTYGYTF.

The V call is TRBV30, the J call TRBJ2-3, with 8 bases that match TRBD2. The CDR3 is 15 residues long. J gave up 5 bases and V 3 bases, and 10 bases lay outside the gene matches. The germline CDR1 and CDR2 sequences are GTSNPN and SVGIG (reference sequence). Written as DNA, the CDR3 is TGTGCCTGGAGCTCCGGGGGGGGAGCGGGAGATACGCAGTATTTT. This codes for CAWSSGGGAGDTQYF.

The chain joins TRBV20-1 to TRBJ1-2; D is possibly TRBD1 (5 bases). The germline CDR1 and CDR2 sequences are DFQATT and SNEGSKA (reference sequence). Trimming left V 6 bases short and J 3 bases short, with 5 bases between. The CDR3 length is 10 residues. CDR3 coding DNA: TGCAGTGCCAGGGACTATGGCTACACCTTC. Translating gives CSARDYGYTF.

The CDR3 DNA reads TGTGCCAGCAGCCGCAGGGGAGCAACTAATGAAAAACTGTTTTTT. It translates to CASSRRGATNEKLFF. V and J are TRBV6-6 and TRBJ1-4; maybe TRBD1 (6 bases). Germline-derived CDR1 and CDR2 are MNHNY and SVGAGI (reference sequence). The CDR3 covers 15 residues. V gave up 6 bases and J gave up 0 bases, with 11 bases separating them.

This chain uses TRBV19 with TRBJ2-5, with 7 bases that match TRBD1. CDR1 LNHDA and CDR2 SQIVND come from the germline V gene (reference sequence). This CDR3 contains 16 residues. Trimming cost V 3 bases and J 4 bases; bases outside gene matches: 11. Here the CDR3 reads CASSIGVRGSGETQYF. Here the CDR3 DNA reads TGTGCCAGTAGTATCGGGGTCAGGGGGTCGGGAGAGACCCAGTACTTC. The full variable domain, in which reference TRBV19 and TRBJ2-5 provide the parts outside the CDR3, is DGGITQSPKYLFRKEGQNVTLSCEQNLNHDAMYWYRQDPGQGLRLIYYSQIVNDFQKGDIAEGYSVSREKKESFPLTVTSAQKNPTAFYLCASSIGVRGSGETQYFGPGTRLLVL.

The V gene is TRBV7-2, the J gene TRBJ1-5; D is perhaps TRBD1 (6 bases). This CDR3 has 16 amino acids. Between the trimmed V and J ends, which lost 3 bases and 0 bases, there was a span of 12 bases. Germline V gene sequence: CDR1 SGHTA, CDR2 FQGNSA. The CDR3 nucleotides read TGTGCCAGCAGCTTTTACGGACAGTATAGCAATCAGCCCCAGCATTTT. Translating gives CASSFYGQYSNQPQHF.

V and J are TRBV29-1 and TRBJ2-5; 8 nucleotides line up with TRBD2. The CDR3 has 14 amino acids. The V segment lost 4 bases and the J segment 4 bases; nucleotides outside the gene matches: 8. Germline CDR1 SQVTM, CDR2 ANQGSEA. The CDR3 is CSVVGGVVGETQYF. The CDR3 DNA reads TGCAGCGTTGTCGGGGGGGTGGTAGGAGAGACCCAGTACTTC.

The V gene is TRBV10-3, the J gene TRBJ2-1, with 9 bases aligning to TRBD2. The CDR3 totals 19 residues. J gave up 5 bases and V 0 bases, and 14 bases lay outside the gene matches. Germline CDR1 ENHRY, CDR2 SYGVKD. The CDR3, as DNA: TGTGCCATCAGTGAGTCGGTACATTCAGCGGGAGGTCTAAACAATGAGCAGTTCTTC. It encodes CAISESVHSAGGLNNEQFF.

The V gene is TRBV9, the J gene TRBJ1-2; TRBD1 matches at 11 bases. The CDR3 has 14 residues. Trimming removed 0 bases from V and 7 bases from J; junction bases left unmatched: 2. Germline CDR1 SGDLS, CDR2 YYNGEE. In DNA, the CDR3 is TGTGCCAGCAGCGTAGGGACAGGGGGCGGTGGCTACACCTTC. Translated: CASSVGTGGGGYTF. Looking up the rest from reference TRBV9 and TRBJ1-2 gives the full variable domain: DSGVTQTPKHLITATGQRVTLRCSPRSGDLSVYWYQQSLDQGLQFLIQYYNGEERAKGNILERFSAQQFPDLHSELNLSSLELGDSALYFCASSVGTGGGGYTFGSGTRLTVV.

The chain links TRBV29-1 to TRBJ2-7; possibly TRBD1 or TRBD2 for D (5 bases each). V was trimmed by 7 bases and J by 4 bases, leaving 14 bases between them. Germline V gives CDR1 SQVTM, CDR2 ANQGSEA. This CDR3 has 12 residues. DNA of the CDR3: TGCAGCGCGAGGGGTTCTGGGTACGAGCAGTACTTC. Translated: CSARGSGYEQYF.

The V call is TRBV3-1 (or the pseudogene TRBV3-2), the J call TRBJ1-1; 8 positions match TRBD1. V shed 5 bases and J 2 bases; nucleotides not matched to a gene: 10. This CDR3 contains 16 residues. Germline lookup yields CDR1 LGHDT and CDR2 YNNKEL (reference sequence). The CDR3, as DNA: TGTGCCAGCAGCGAAGTCAGGGGGCCACTTAACACTGAAGCTTTCTTT. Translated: CASSEVRGPLNTEAFF.

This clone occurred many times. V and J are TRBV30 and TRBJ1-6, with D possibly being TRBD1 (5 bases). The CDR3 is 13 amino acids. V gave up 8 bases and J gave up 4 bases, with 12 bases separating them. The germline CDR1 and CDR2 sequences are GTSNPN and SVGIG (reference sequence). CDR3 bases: TGTGCCGCCGGGGGGGAATATAATTCACCCCTCCACTTT. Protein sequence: CAAGGEYNSPLHF.

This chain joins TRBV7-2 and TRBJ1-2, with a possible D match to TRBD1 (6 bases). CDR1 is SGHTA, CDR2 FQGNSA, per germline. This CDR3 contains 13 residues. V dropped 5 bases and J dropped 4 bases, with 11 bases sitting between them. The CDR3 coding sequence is TGTGCCAGCAGCGCACAGGGCCGCTATGGCTACACCTTC. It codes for CASSAQGRYGYTF.